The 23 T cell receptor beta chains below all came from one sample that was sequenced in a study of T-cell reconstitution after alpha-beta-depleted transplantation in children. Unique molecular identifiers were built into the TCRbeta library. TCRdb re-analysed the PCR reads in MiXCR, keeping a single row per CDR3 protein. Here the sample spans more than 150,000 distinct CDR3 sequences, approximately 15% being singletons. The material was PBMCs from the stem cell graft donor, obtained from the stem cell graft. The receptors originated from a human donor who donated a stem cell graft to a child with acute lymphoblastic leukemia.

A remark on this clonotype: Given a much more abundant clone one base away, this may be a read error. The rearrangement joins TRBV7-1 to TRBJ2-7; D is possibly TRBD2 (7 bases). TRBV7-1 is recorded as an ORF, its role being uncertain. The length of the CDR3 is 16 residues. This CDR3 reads CATSSGGLAWTYEQYF. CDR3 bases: TGTGCCACCAGCTCCGGGGGGCTAGCGTGGACCTACGAGCAGTACTTC.

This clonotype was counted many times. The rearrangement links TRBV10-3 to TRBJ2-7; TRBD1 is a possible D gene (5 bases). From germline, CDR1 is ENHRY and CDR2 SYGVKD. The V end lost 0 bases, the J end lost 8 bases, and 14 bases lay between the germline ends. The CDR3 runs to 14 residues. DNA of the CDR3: TGTGCCATCAGTGAGTCTGGGGCGGCAGGGAAGCAGTACTTC. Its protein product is CAISESGAAGKQYF.

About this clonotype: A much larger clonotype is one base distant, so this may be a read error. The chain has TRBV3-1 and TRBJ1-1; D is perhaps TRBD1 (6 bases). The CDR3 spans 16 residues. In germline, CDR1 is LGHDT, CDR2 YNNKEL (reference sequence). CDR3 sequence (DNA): TGTGCCACCAGCCAGTTTTTGCGGACAGCGAACACTGAAGCTTTCTTT. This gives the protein CATSQFLRTANTEAFF.

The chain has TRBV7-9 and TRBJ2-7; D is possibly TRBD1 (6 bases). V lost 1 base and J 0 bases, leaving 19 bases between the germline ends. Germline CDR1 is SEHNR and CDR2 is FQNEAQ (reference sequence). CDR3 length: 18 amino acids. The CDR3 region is CASSLGTNRDQSSYEQYF. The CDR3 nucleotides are TGTGCCAGCAGCTTAGGGACAAACAGGGACCAAAGCTCCTACGAGCAGTACTTC. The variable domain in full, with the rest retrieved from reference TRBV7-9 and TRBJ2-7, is DTGVSQNPRHKITKRGQNVTFRCDPISEHNRLYWYRQTLGQGPEFLTYFQNEAQLEKSRLLSDRFSAERPKGSFSTLEIQRTEQGDSAMYLCASSLGTNRDQSSYEQYFGPGTRLTVT.

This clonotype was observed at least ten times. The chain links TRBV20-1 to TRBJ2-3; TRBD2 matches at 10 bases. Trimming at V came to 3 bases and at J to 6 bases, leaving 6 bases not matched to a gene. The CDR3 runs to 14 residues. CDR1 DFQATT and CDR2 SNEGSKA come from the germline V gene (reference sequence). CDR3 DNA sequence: TGCAGTGCTAGCCAGCGGGAGGGCCCTGATACGCAGTATTTT. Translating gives CSASQREGPDTQYF.

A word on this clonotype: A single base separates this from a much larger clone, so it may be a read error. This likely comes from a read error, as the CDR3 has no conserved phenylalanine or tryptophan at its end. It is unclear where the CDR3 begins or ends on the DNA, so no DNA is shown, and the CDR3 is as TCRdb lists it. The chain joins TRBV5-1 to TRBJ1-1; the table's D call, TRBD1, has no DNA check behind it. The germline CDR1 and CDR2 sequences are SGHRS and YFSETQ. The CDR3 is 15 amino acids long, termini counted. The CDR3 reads CASSLRKTVNTEAFI.

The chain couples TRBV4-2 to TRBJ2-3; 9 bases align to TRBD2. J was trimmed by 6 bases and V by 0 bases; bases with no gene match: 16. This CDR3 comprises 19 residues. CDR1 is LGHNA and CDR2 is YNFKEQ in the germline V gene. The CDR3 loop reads CASSQDLRRASGGRDTQYF. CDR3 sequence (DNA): TGTGCCAGCAGCCAAGATCTACGGCGGGCCAGCGGGGGGAGGGATACGCAGTATTTT.

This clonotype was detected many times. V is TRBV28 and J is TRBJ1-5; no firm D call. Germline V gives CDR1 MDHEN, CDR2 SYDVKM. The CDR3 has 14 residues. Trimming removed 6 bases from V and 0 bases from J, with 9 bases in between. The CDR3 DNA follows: TGTGCCAGCAGGGGAGGCTATAGCAATCAGCCCCAGCATTTT. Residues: CASRGGYSNQPQHF. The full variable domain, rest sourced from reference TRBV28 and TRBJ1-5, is DVKVTQSSRYLVKRTGEKVFLECVQDMDHENMFWYRQDPGLGLRLIYFSYDVKMKEKGDIPEGYSVSREKKERFSLILESASTNQTSMYLCASRGGYSNQPQHFGDGTRLSIL.

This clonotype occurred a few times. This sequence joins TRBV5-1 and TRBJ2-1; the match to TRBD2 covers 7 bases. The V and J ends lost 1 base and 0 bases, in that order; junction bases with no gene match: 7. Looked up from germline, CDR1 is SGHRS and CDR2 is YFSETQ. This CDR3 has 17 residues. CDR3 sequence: CASSLLSLAASYNEQFF. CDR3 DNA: TGCGCCAGCAGCTTGTTGTCCCTAGCGGCCTCCTACAATGAGCAGTTCTTC.

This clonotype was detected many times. CDR3 sequence reads: CASSQDGEVSYNEQFF. In DNA, the CDR3 is TGTGCCAGCAGCCAAGATGGGGAGGTCTCCTACAATGAGCAGTTCTTC. The chain joins TRBV4-2 to TRBJ2-1; TRBD2 is a possible D gene (6 bases). The CDR3 is 16 amino acids. Trimming left V 0 bases short and J 0 bases short, with 9 bases between. Germline V gene lookup returns CDR1 LGHNA and CDR2 YNFKEQ.

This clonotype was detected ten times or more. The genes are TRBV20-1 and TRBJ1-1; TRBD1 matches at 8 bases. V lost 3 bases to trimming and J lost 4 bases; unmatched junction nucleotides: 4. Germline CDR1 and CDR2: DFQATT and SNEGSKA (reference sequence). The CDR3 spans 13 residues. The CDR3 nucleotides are TGCAGTGCTAGCAGGGGGCAAGGCACTGAAGCTTTCTTT. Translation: CSASRGQGTEAFF.

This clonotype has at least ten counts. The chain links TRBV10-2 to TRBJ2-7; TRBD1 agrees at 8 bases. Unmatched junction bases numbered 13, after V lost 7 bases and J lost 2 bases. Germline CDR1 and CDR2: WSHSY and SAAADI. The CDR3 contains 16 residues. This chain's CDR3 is CASILDLTGAPYEQYF. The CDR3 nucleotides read TGCGCCAGCATCCTCGACCTGACAGGGGCACCCTACGAGCAGTACTTC.

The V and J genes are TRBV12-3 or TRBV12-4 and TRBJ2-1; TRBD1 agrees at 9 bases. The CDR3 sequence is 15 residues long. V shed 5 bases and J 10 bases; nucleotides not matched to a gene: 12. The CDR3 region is CASSKTGTGLEEQFF. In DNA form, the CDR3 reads TGTGCCAGCAGTAAGACCGGGACAGGGCTAGAAGAGCAGTTCTTC.

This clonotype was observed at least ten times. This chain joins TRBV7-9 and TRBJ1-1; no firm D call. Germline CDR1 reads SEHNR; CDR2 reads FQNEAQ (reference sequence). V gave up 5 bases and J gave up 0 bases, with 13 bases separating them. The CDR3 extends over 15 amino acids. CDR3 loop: CASSHGVGLNTEAFF. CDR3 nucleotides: TGTGCCAGCAGCCACGGGGTAGGGCTGAACACTGAAGCTTTCTTT.

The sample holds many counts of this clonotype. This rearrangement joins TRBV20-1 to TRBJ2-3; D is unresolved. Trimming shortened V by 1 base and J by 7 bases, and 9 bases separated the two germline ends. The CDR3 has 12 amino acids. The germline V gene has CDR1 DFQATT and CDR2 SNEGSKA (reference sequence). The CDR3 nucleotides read TGCAGTGCTAGAGGACCAGGAAATACGCAGTATTTT. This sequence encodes CSARGPGNTQYF.

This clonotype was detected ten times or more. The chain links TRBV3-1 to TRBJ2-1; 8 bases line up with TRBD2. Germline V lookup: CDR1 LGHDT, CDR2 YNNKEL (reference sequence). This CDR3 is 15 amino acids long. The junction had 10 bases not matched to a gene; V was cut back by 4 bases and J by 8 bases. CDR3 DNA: TGTGCCAGCAGCCGTAGCGGGGCCGGAGGGGATGAGCAGTTCTTC. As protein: CASSRSGAGGDEQFF.

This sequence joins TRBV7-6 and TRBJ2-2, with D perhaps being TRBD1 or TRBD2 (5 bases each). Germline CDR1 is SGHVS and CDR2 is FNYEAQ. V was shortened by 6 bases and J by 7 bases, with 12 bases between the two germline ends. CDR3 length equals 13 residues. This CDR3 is CASRTGRGGELFF. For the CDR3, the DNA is TGTGCCAGCAGGACGGGAAGGGGCGGGGAGCTGTTTTTT.

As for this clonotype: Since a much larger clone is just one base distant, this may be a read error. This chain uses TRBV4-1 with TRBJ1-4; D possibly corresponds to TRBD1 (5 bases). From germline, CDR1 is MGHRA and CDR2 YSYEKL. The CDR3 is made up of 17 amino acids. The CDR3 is CTSSQEKGTEGVEKLFF. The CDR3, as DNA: TGCACCAGCAGCCAAGAGAAGGGGACTGAAGGGGTGGAAAAACTGTTTTTT.

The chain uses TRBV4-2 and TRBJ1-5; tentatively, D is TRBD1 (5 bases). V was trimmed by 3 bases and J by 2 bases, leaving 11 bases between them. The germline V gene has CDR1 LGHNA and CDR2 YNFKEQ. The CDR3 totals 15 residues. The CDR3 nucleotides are TGTGCCAGCAGCCAGACGACAGTCGGCAATCAGCCCCAGCATTTT. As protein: CASSQTTVGNQPQHF.

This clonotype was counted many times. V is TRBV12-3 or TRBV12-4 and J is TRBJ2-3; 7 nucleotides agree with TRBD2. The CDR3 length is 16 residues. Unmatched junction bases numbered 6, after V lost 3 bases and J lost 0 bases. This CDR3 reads CASSFFLAESTDTQYF. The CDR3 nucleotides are TGTGCCAGCAGTTTTTTCCTAGCGGAAAGCACAGATACGCAGTATTTT.

The CDR3 sequence is CASSIPLAPYEQYF. The CDR3 DNA reads TGTGCCAGTAGTATTCCCCTCGCACCCTACGAGCAGTACTTC. This chain joins TRBV19 and TRBJ2-7; D ambiguous. V lost 3 bases and J 2 bases, leaving 11 bases between the germline ends. Germline V gene data show CDR1 as LNHDA and CDR2 as SQIVND (reference sequence). CDR3 length: 14 amino acids.

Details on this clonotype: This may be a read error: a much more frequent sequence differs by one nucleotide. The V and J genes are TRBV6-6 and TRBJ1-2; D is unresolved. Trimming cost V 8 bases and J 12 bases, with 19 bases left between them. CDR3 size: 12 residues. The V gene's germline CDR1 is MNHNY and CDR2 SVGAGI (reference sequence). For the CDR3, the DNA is TGTGCCAGCCTTAGTCAAACGTTCGGCGACACCTTC. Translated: CASLSQTFGDTF.

The CDR3 region is CASSLLDGNTEAFF. CDR3 nucleotides: TGCGCCAGCAGCCTCCTGGACGGGAACACTGAAGCTTTCTTT. This chain joins TRBV5-1 and TRBJ1-1; D gene ambiguous. This CDR3 has 14 amino acids. Germline assignment: CDR1 SGHRS and CDR2 YFSETQ. V lost 4 bases, J lost 1 base, and 11 bases lay in between.